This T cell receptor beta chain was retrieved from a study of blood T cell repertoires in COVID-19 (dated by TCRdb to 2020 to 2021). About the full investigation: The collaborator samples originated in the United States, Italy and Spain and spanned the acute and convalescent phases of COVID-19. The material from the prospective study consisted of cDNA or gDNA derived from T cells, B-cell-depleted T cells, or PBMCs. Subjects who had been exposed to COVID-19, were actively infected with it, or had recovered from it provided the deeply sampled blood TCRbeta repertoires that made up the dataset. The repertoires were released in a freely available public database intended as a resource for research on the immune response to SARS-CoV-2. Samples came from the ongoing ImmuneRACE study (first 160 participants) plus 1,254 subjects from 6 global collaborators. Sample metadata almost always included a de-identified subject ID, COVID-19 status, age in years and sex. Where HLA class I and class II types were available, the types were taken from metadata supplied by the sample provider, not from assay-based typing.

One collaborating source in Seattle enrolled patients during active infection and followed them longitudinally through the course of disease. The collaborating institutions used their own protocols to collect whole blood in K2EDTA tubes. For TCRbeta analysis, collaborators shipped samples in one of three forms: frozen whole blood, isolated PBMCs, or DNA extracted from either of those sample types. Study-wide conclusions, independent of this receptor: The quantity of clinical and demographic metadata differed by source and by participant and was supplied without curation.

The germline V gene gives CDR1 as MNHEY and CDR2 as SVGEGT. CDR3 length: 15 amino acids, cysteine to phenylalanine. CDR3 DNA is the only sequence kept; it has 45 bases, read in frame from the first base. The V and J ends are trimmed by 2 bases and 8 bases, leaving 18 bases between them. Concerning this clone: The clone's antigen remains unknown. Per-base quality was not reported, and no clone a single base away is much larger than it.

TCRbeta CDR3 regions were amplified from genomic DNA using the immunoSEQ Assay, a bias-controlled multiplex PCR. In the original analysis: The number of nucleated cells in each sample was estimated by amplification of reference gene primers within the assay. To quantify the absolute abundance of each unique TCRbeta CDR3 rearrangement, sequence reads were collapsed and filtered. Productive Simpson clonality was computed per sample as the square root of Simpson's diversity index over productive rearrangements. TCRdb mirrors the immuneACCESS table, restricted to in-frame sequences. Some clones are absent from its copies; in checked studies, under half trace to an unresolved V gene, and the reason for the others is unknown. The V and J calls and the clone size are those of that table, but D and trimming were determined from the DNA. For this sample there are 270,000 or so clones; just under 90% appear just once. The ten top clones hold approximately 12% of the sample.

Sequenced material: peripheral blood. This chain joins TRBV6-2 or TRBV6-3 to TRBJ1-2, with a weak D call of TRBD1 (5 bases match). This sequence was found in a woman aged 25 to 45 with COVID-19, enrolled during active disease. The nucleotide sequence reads TGTGCCAGCAGTTACCCGCGTTCCGGGGGGTACGGCTACACCTTC. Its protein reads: CASSYPRSGGYGYTF.